The clone carrying this TCR beta chain was observed a handful of times. No antigen is known for it. V shed 5 bases and J shed 0 bases, with 11 bases lying between them. In germline, CDR1 is SGHTA, CDR2 FQGNSA. The CDR3 has 14 amino acids. Unique molecular identifiers were used in preparing the TCRbeta library. TCRdb used MiXCR to reprocess the PCR reads, holding one entry per CDR3 protein. This sample has fewer than 550,000 distinct CDR3 sequences; 16% occur once, and the top ten carry 25% to 30%. This entry comes from a study of T-cell reconstitution after alpha-beta-depleted transplantation in children. Study findings and constraints: Several hundred graft clones that had expanded were reportedly the source of alpha-beta T cells about two months after transplant. Hyperexpanded clones declined; after one year, newly produced T cells mostly supplied diversity.

This TCR derives from a boy under two years old who had a stem cell transplant for Wiskott-Aldrich syndrome, so the T cells may come from the graft donor. The source material was PBMCs, mostly from graft donor cells, sampled 360 days after TCRalphabeta/CD19-depleted stem cell transplant. This chain joins TRBV7-2 and TRBJ2-7, with unresolved D. The CDR3 nucleotides read TGTGCCAGCAGCCCATTTACCCTCTCCTACGAGCAGTACTTC. This sequence encodes CASSPFTLSYEQYF.